The rows below give T cell receptor beta chains drawn from one sample of a study of blood T cells in healthy people across ages. In TCRdb, the 5' RACE reads were re-called with MiXCR into one record per CDR3 protein. The sample includes approximately 800,000 distinct CDR3 sequences, 20% to 30% of them seen just once. The sample was also linked to a second study, of T cells of mothers and their children.

The sequencing input was blood. These receptors came from a boy between 5 and 17 years old in good health. Each CDR3 is given with its conserved first and last residue.

CASSSRLAASTDTQYF,TRBJ2-3,16,TRBV7-2
CSVEWNKNYEQYF,TRBJ2-7,13,TRBV29-1
CASSLARHYEQYF,TRBJ2-7,13,TRBV12-3/TRBV12-4
CSVVGQGDYGYTF,TRBJ1-2,13,TRBV29-1
CASSLTSLLQETQYF,TRBJ2-5,15,TRBV6-6
CASTIAGGRAYGYTF,TRBJ1-2,15,TRBV12-3/TRBV12-4
CASSQDTSGDNEQFF,-,15,TRBV4-2
CASSPSGTAYNEQFF,TRBJ2-1,15,TRBV7-9
CASSFGVAGGVLDTQYF,TRBJ2-3,17,TRBV5-1
CSAKLAGARNEQFF,TRBJ2-1,14,TRBV20-1
CASGPGRGNTEAFF,TRBJ1-1,14,TRBV12-5
CSARARAGDTVRNQPQHF,TRBJ1-5,18,TRBV20-1
CAITRDVYNSPLHF,TRBJ1-6,14,TRBV10-3
CASSEEGGFNEQFF,-,14,TRBV2
CASSLGAGGNSGNTIYF,TRBJ1-3,17,TRBV7-6
CASSYPGGGNEQYF,TRBJ2-7,14,TRBV6-5
CASSLVNGEKLFF,TRBJ1-4,13,TRBV12-3/TRBV12-4
CAIREAGPAYEQYF,-,14,TRBV10-3
CASSVTGFGGGYTF,TRBJ1-2,14,TRBV9
CASSQAIVGDTQYF,TRBJ2-3,14,TRBV3-1
CASNPGHTADTQYF,TRBJ2-3,14,TRBV5-1
CASSLRQDYGYTF,TRBJ1-2,13,TRBV12-3/TRBV12-4
CAGSSRDSVEQYF,TRBJ2-7,13,TRBV7-3
CASSLAEGAGEANTEAFF,TRBJ1-1,18,TRBV7-9
CATGDSGQGEETQYF,TRBJ2-5,15,TRBV24-1
CASSPDNTGKNIQYF,TRBJ2-4,15,TRBV3-1
CASSSQGGWTKNIQYF,TRBJ2-4,16,TRBV5-1
CASPRGDIAPKNIQYF,TRBJ2-4,16,TRBV7-3
CASSRGSTDTQYF,TRBJ2-3,13,TRBV12-3/TRBV12-4
CASSEGRQNEKLFF,TRBJ1-4,14,TRBV10-2
CASSPRLTGWKGSTEAFF,TRBJ1-1,18,TRBV11-2
CSARARQLRGEQYF,TRBJ2-7,14,TRBV20-1
CASSASGVYQETQYF,TRBJ2-5,15,TRBV12-3/TRBV12-4
CSAFTGRDEKLFF,TRBJ1-4,13,TRBV29-1
CASTGTGELLF,TRBJ2-2,11,TRBV27
CASTLGQDYGYTF,TRBJ1-2,13,TRBV6-1
CASSPGSSPQHF,TRBJ1-5,12,TRBV7-2
CASSYMDRGYYEQYF,TRBJ2-7,15,TRBV6-6
CATSRRKGSTF,TRBJ1-2,11,TRBV15
CASSVPGTHTGELFF,TRBJ2-2,15,TRBV2
CASSINRDWAYEQYF,TRBJ2-7,15,TRBV27
CASSQGNRDEQYF,-,13,TRBV3-1
CASSGYRGFQETQYF,TRBJ2-5,15,TRBV25-1
CASSIGQGLAVGELFF,TRBJ2-2,16,TRBV27
CASSGVAWGLTKNIQYF,TRBJ2-4,17,TRBV6-1
CASSPRDGTNEKLFF,TRBJ1-4,15,TRBV18
CASTGGAPGEKLFF,TRBJ1-4,14,TRBV12-3/TRBV12-4
CASSEIGDGYTF,TRBJ1-2,12,TRBV2
CASSWGQPWETQYF,-,14,TRBV6-5
CSVEADSGYEQYF,-,13,TRBV29-1
CSALRGRREETQYF,TRBJ2-5,14,TRBV20-1
CASSLGQGDTYEQYF,-,15,TRBV7-9
CASSPMSNTGELFF,TRBJ2-2,14,TRBV5-1
CASSPGGTGYNEQYF,TRBJ2-7,15,TRBV5-1
CSARVMGGGVTEPYNEQFF,TRBJ2-1,19,TRBV20-1
CASSPPGRPDEKLFF,TRBJ1-4,15,TRBV7-9
CAISDDRGHGYTF,TRBJ1-2,13,TRBV10-3
CASSFNAGGLSYNEQFF,TRBJ2-1,17,TRBV5-4
CASSFGQGALDIQYF,TRBJ2-4,15,TRBV7-2
CASSLEERVGGYTF,TRBJ1-2,14,TRBV5-1